The 28 T cell receptor beta chains presented below share a single source sample, sequenced in a study of identical twins. Each CDR3 protein is one row after TCRdb ran MiXCR on the 5' RACE reads. This sample has roughly 720,000 distinct CDR3 sequences, with about 20% found just once. The sample was also reused in another study, on T cells expressing NK-cell markers.

Sequencing was performed on PBMCs. The receptors stem from a young woman in good health.

The chain is built from TRBV7-2 and TRBJ2-2; no firm D call. Germline assignment: CDR1 SGHTA and CDR2 FQGNSA. The V end lost 9 bases, the J end lost 8 bases, and 7 bases lay between the germline ends. The CDR3 totals 10 residues. The CDR3 spells CASRRGELFF. The CDR3 DNA sequence: TGTGCCAGTCGGCGAGGGGAGCTGTTTTTT.

This clonotype was observed a handful of times. J is TRBJ2-1 and V is TRBV20-1, with D possibly being TRBD2 (5 bases). V shed 4 bases and J shed 0 bases, with 10 bases lying between them. The CDR3 covers 14 residues. Per the germline V gene, CDR1 is DFQATT and CDR2 is SNEGSKA (reference sequence). CDR3 DNA: TGCAGTGCTAAGGACTGGAGCTCCTACAATGAGCAGTTCTTC. Its protein is CSAKDWSSYNEQFF.

The V gene is TRBV12-3 or TRBV12-4, the J gene TRBJ2-5, with D possibly TRBD2 on 6 matching bases. The V gene lost 8 bases and the J gene lost 4 bases, with 11 bases spanning the gap. This CDR3 is 12 amino acids long. DNA for the CDR3: TGTGCCAGCGGCGGGACTTTAGAGACCCAGTACTTC. Protein sequence: CASGGTLETQYF.

The chain employs TRBV5-1 and TRBJ2-1, with 11 bases matching TRBD2. Germline V gives CDR1 SGHRS, CDR2 YFSETQ. Trimming removed 7 bases from V and 4 bases from J; junction bases left unmatched: 4. The CDR3 covers 14 residues. The CDR3, as DNA: TGCGCCAGCCAATGGACTAGCGGGTACAATGAGCAGTTCTTC. Translated, it gives CASQWTSGYNEQFF.

The gene calls are TRBV12-3 or TRBV12-4 and TRBJ2-7; 8 bases fit TRBD2. The CDR3 runs 15 residues. The ends lost 5 bases at V and 1 base at J; junction bases unmatched: 7. The CDR3 DNA sequence: TGTGCCAGCAGTACCCGGGGGGGGCGTTCCTACGAGCAGTACTTC. This translates into CASSTRGGRSYEQYF.

This clonotype was picked up a small number of times. This CDR3 is CAISDGAGGPNEQFF. The CDR3 region has the DNA TGTGCCATCAGTGACGGAGCGGGAGGGCCGAATGAGCAGTTCTTC. This sequence joins TRBV10-3 and TRBJ2-1; 10 bases agree with TRBD2. The V gene's germline CDR1 is ENHRY and CDR2 SYGVKD. The CDR3 has 15 amino acids. J was trimmed by 7 bases and V by 3 bases; bases with no gene match: 6.

There are a few counts of this clonotype. CDR3 nucleotide sequence: TGTGCCAGCAGCTTAACAAGGGGACATGGCTACACCTTC. Protein: CASSLTRGHGYTF. The rearrangement uses TRBV7-8 and TRBJ1-2, with a weak D call TRBD1 (5 bases). V was clipped by 2 bases and J by 6 bases, with 10 bases between them. Germline V gene lookup returns CDR1 SGHVS and CDR2 FQNEAQ. The CDR3 contains 13 residues.

This clonotype was found a few times. This chain uses TRBV9 with TRBJ1-2; TRBD1 matches 12 bases. CDR3 length: 17 amino acids. Trimming took 3 bases from V and 3 from J; bases not matched to a gene: 9. Germline loops: CDR1 SGDLS, CDR2 YYNGEE. DNA of the CDR3: TGTGCCAGCAGCGAGACCGGGACAGGGGGCTCGTACTATGGCTACACCTTC. Its protein product is CASSETGTGGSYYGYTF.

This clonotype was seen a few times. V gene TRBV24-1 combines with J gene TRBJ2-1, with 10 bases lining up with TRBD2. With 5 bases clipped from V and 6 bases from J, the junction kept 6 bases outside the gene matches. The CDR3 totals 15 residues. Germline-derived CDR1 and CDR2 are KGHDR and SFDVKD. The CDR3 nucleotides are TGTGCCACCAGTGCAGCGGGAGGGCGTAGCAATGAGCAGTTCTTC. This codes for CATSAAGGRSNEQFF.

The chain employs TRBV6-4 and TRBJ2-3; 7 bases align to TRBD1. V was clipped by 6 bases and J by 1 base; unmatched bases: 7. This CDR3 contains 15 residues. Germline CDR1 reads MRHNA; CDR2 reads SNTAGT. This CDR3 reads CASRRQGLGTDTQYF. The CDR3 DNA sequence: TGTGCCAGCAGGAGACAGGGCTTGGGCACAGATACGCAGTATTTT.

The rearrangement joins TRBV20-1 to TRBJ2-2; D not resolved. Germline assignment: CDR1 DFQATT and CDR2 SNEGSKA (reference sequence). With 3 bases removed from V and 2 bases from J, the gap between germline ends came to 13 bases. There are 15 residues in the CDR3. DNA for the CDR3: TGCAGTGCTAGTTTAGGGCCGGCAAACACCGGGGAGCTGTTTTTT. Its translation: CSASLGPANTGELFF.

The chain couples TRBV6-1 to TRBJ2-3; 9 positions match TRBD2. The germline CDR1 and CDR2 sequences are MNHNS and SASEGT. J was trimmed by 2 bases and V by 6 bases; bases with no gene match: 3. The CDR3 consists of 14 residues. The chain's CDR3 is CASRRGGLTDTQYF. The CDR3 nucleotides are TGTGCCAGCAGGCGGGGGGGCCTCACAGATACGCAGTATTTT.

V and J are TRBV9 and TRBJ1-2, with 8 bases identical to TRBD1. The V gene's germline CDR1 is SGDLS and CDR2 YYNGEE. Losses at the gene ends were 0 bases for V and 4 bases for J; bases not matched to a gene: 5. This CDR3 comprises 15 residues. CDR3 protein: CASSVDHTGGYGYTF. The CDR3 nucleotides are TGTGCCAGCAGCGTAGACCACACAGGGGGCTATGGCTACACCTTC.

This rearrangement joins TRBV27 to TRBJ2-2, with D possibly matching TRBD2 (5 bases). The germline V and J ends were trimmed by 5 bases and 6 bases, with 13 bases remaining between them. This CDR3 spans 14 amino acids. Germline values: CDR1 MNHEY, CDR2 SMNVEV (reference sequence). The CDR3 nucleotides are TGTGCCAGCAGTCTAGGCAGCGGATCCGGGGAGCTGTTTTTT. The encoded protein is CASSLGSGSGELFF.

This clonotype has a handful of counts. This chain connects TRBV7-2 to TRBJ2-1, with 9 bases fitting TRBD1. The ends lost 5 bases at V and 1 base at J; junction bases unmatched: 9. CDR1 and CDR2 from the germline V gene are SGHTA and FQGNSA. The CDR3 contains 17 residues. CDR3 coding DNA: TGTGCCAGCAGCCGATGGGGACAGGGCTCGTCCTACAATGAGCAGTTCTTC. Translated: CASSRWGQGSSYNEQFF.

This sequence joins TRBV6-5 and TRBJ2-6; a possible D gene is TRBD1 (5 bases). This CDR3 comprises 17 residues. Trimming pared 2 bases from V and 0 bases from J, leaving 11 bases between. Germline CDR1 MNHEY, CDR2 SVGAGI. The CDR3 DNA reads TGTGCCAGCAGTTACCGGCCAGGGTCCTCTGGGGCCAACGTCCTGACTTTC. Its translation: CASSYRPGSSGANVLTF.

This clonotype was counted only a few times. CDR3 residues: CSARDRRVSEKLFF. The CDR3 region has the DNA TGCAGTGCTAGAGATCGCAGGGTCAGTGAAAAACTGTTTTTT. V is TRBV20-1 and J is TRBJ1-4; D perhaps matches TRBD1 (5 bases). CDR3 length equals 14 residues. V lost 0 bases and J lost 7, with 12 bases in between. CDR1 DFQATT and CDR2 SNEGSKA come from the germline V gene (reference sequence).

The chain carries TRBV12-3 or TRBV12-4 and TRBJ1-2; a weak D match, TRBD1 (6 bases). The germline V and J ends were trimmed by 6 bases and 6 bases, with 14 bases remaining between them. The CDR3 has 13 residues. Here the CDR3 DNA reads TGTGCCAGCAGACCTCCGGACAGCCATGGCTACACCTTC. Translating gives CASRPPDSHGYTF.

The chain is built from TRBV5-1 and TRBJ2-3; D is possibly TRBD2 (5 bases). V lost 1 base to trimming and J lost 10 bases, with 16 bases between them. The CDR3 runs to 14 residues. Germline CDR1 reads SGHRS; CDR2 reads YFSETQ. In DNA form, the CDR3 reads TGCGCCAGCAGCTTGAACGTAGCCGGGAAGGCGCAGTATTTT. As protein: CASSLNVAGKAQYF.

Many counts were recorded for this clonotype. At one end the junction does not follow the germline gene, possibly because of a read error. The chain couples TRBV20-1 to TRBJ1-1; no firm D call. CDR3 length: 13 amino acids. Germline V CDR1 and CDR2: DFQATT, SNEGSKA (reference sequence). The CDR3 bases are TGCAGTGCGAGAGGGAGTCTGAACACTGAAGCTTTCTTT. It codes for CSARGSLNTEAFF.

A few counts support this clonotype. The chain combines TRBV29-1 with TRBJ1-1; 7 positions match TRBD1. The germline V gene has CDR1 SQVTM and CDR2 ANQGSEA. This CDR3 has 15 residues. V shed 7 bases and J 0 bases; nucleotides not matched to a gene: 11. CDR3: CSGWDSASMNTEAFF. DNA of the CDR3: TGCAGCGGCTGGGACAGTGCAAGCATGAACACTGAAGCTTTCTTT. The full variable domain, with the rest looked up from reference TRBV29-1 and TRBJ1-1, is SAVISQKPSRDICQRGTSLTIQCQVDSQVTMMFWYRQQPGQSLTLIATANQGSEATYESGFVIDKFPISRPNLTFSTLTVSNMSPEDSSIYLCSGWDSASMNTEAFFGQGTRLTVV.

This chain links TRBV7-3 with TRBJ1-2; D not certain. Germline CDR1 SGHTA, CDR2 FQGTGA. The ends were cut back, 6 bases at V and 4 bases at J, with 15 bases in the middle. This CDR3 comprises 14 residues. The CDR3 bases are TGTGCCAGCAGACTCGATTATAACACCTATGGCTACACCTTC. Translation gives CASRLDYNTYGYTF.

The table lists this clonotype with many counts. The J gene is TRBJ2-1, the V gene TRBV20-1; 12 nucleotides agree with TRBD2. With V trimmed by 1 base and J by 6 bases, 7 bases remained unmatched. Germline V gene sequence: CDR1 DFQATT, CDR2 SNEGSKA (reference sequence). CDR3 size: 16 residues. This CDR3 reads CSARGASGRAANEQFF. As DNA, the CDR3 is TGCAGTGCTAGAGGGGCTAGCGGGAGGGCCGCCAATGAGCAGTTCTTC.

Of note for this clonotype: An end of the junction differs from the germline gene, which may be a read error. The chain is built from TRBV6-1 and TRBJ2-5, with 8 bases fitting TRBD2. The CDR3 contains 15 residues. The V gene's germline CDR1 is MNHNS and CDR2 SASEGT. CDR3 sequence reads: CASREAGAMKETQYF. The CDR3 DNA is TGTGCCAGCAGGGAAGCGGGAGCTATGAAAGAGACCCAGTACTTC.

This clonotype has just a few counts. CDR3 loop: CATSRGKGQGAHEQYF. The CDR3, as DNA: TGTGCCACCAGCAGAGGGAAAGGACAGGGGGCCCACGAGCAGTACTTC. The V and J genes are TRBV15 and TRBJ2-7, with 11 bases lining up with TRBD1. This CDR3 region has 16 residues. Germline loops: CDR1 LNHNV, CDR2 YYDKDF (reference sequence). The trim removed 1 base at V and 5 bases at J, leaving 7 bases unmatched.

The genes are TRBV12-3 or TRBV12-4 and TRBJ1-1; D is unclear. V lost 1 base, J lost 7 bases, and 10 bases lay in between. The CDR3 covers 13 residues. This chain's CDR3 is CASSLEWGNEAFF. The CDR3 DNA reads TGTGCCAGCAGTTTAGAGTGGGGAAATGAAGCTTTCTTT.

This clonotype was recorded a few times. The chain couples TRBV12-3 or TRBV12-4 to TRBJ2-1; D is unclear. V shed 2 bases and J shed 4 bases, with 9 bases lying between them. This CDR3 is 14 amino acids long. The CDR3 coding sequence is TGTGCCAGCAGTTTACGGAACCAGTACAATGAGCAGTTCTTC. Translated: CASSLRNQYNEQFF.

The V and J genes are TRBV6-5 and TRBJ2-6, with D uncertain. Germline-derived CDR1 and CDR2 are MNHEY and SVGAGI. CDR3 size: 15 residues. V shed 2 bases and J shed 0 bases, with 5 bases lying between them. The CDR3 nucleotides are TGTGCCAGCAGTTACGTCTCCTCTGGGGCCAACGTCCTGACTTTC. Translating it yields CASSYVSSGANVLTF.